Sequencing of this T cell receptor beta chain was carried out in a study of T cells in Graves' hyperthyroidism and ophthalmopathy. Findings of the study overall: Most clonotypes expanded in thyroid above 0.001 were likewise present in blood. With a median lead of 6.5 months before onset, the model predicted ophthalmopathy.

This clonotype was found many times. Its matching antigen is unknown. The CDR3 extends over 13 amino acids. V was trimmed by 3 bases and J by 7 bases, leaving 10 bases between them. Germline CDR1 and CDR2: SNHLY and FYNNEI. Amplification of TCR beta CDR3 regions used RNA as the template. Initially, a first-round RT-PCR of the TCR CDR3 employed the HTBI primer set. From the multiplex PCR reads, TCRdb called clonotypes with MiXCR, one entry per CDR3 protein. The table has around 580,000 distinct CDR3 sequences, approximately 15% seen once; the top ten hold about 18%. The chain employs TRBV2 and TRBJ2-4, with D unresolved. What was sequenced was blood. The sequence was obtained from a woman younger than 35 with Graves' hyperthyroidism. The CDR3 coding sequence is TGTGCCAGCAGTGAGGACCTCAGGAACATTCAGTACTTC. It yields the protein CASSEDLRNIQYF.